This is a list of T cell receptor beta chains from one sample in a study of blood T cell repertoires in COVID-19. The assay was immunoSEQ multiplex PCR, and TCRdb's table has in-frame clones only and misses some. The table has 72,000 or so clones, 85% to 90% seen once. Sequenced sample: peripheral blood. These TCRs come from a woman of 80 years or more with active or convalescent COVID-19. CDR3s leave out the opening cysteine and the closing phenylalanine or tryptophan. Fields, in order: V gene, clone size, CDR3 length, J gene, CDR3 protein. Size tells how often a clone was seen (once, few, many) or the class of an expanded clone, and some rows leave it out.

>TRBV6-5|-|11|TRBJ1-5
ASQQGGRQPQH
>TRBV13|-|12|TRBJ2-5
ASSSSSGEETQY
>TRBV5-1|-|14|TRBJ1-1
ASSLASGGPNTEAF
>TRBV27|-|13|TRBJ1-6
ASSPGARRGSPLH
>TRBV4-1|-|13|TRBJ2-7
ASSQDQGHPYEQY
>TRBV9|-|13|TRBJ2-3
ASSFSGDAGDTQY
>TRBV24-1|-|13|TRBJ1-2
ATSEHRGGHYGYT
>TRBV2|few|13|TRBJ1-6
ASSEESSYNSPLH
>TRBV9|once|20|TRBJ2-3
ASSVDPPLTSGGHRPTDTQY
>TRBV7-9|-|13|TRBJ2-5
ASSQQTGGHETQY
>TRBV10-2|-|10|TRBJ2-7
ASRDRGHEQY
>TRBV27|-|12|TRBJ2-7
ASSRDTFSYEQY
>TRBV6-1|-|13|TRBJ1-1
ASTGTGGMNTEAF
>TRBV4-2|-|14|TRBJ1-1
ASSQGVAGGRTEAF
>TRBV7-2|-|15|TRBJ1-1
ASSLVWTGQGFTEAF
>TRBV6-5|-|11|TRBJ1-2
ATSTGEKRGYT
>TRBV19|few|13|TRBJ1-4
ASSTAGRENEKLF
>TRBV11-2|-|13|TRBJ2-1
ASSSLFSSYNEQF
>TRBV27|-|14|TRBJ1-6
ASSFEGAGINSPLH
>TRBV7-9|-|15|TRBJ1-1
ASSYFGDRGRVTEAF
>TRBV10-1|-|14|TRBJ1-5
ASSPIGGTSNQPQH
>TRBV5-1|-|14|TRBJ2-3
ASSGMDSGKEDTQY
>TRBV3-1/TRBV3-2|once|12|TRBJ1-1
ASSHWGEGTEAF
>TRBV11-2|-|17|TRBJ2-6
ASSLDWGQGATGANVLT
>TRBV10-3|-|13|TRBJ2-7
AISESRQGLPEQY
>TRBV5-6|once|16|TRBJ2-7
ASSSLSMDDSPSYEQY
>TRBV7-2|-|15|TRBJ2-1
ASSKRVRGRLGNEQF
>TRBV7-3|once|15|TRBJ1-5
ASSDHRGRRGNQPQH
>TRBV6-2/TRBV6-3|-|13|TRBJ2-2
ASSYLVPGAGELF
>TRBV5-6|-|12|TRBJ2-1
ASSPPEAPNEQF
>TRBV7-2|-|12|TRBJ1-4
ASSLAGSGEKLF
>TRBV28|-|12|TRBJ2-7
ASSGQRTTYEQY
>TRBV7-2|-|14|TRBJ2-7
ASSPTRTSGIYEQY
>TRBV19|-|15|TRBJ2-3
ASSSSRASSGGDTQY
>TRBV7-3|-|12|TRBJ2-3
ASGEAGGTDTQY
>TRBV4-2|-|13|TRBJ2-3
ASSQDWQYTDTQY
>TRBV7-2|-|13|TRBJ2-3
ASSLSSGQGDTQY
>TRBV7-2|-|15|TRBJ2-3
ASSLRQGLLSTDTQY
>TRBV30|-|12|TRBJ1-5
AWSGTGGDQPQH
>TRBV11-3|-|10|TRBJ2-7
ASSRTNYEQY
>TRBV18|-|13|TRBJ1-1
ASSLGQAPNTEAF
>TRBV5-1|-|13|TRBJ2-7
ASSLGQGPQYEQY
>TRBV27|-|15|TRBJ2-3
ASPPSGGEGSTDTQY
>TRBV27|-|12|TRBJ2-7
ASSFWGESYEQY
>TRBV7-8|once|14|TRBJ2-1
ASSAYRDYRINEQF
>TRBV5-1|-|11|TRBJ1-1
ASSQGLNTEAF
>TRBV6-6|-|13|TRBJ1-2
ASSYQPGQGAGYT
>TRBV3-1/TRBV3-2|-|9|TRBJ1-2
ASSQAYGYT
>TRBV7-2|-|13|TRBJ2-3
ASSLGAGTTDTQY
>TRBV9|-|15|TRBJ2-1
ASSVELRGQSGNEQF
>TRBV6-1|-|12|TRBJ1-1
ASSEGTGPREAF
>TRBV7-2|-|11|TRBJ2-7
ASSLETGVEQY
>TRBV7-9|-|13|TRBJ1-2
ASSLKARQGYGYT
>TRBV2|-|12|TRBJ1-5
ASSGTGENQPQH